These 30 T cell receptor beta chains came from one sample sequenced in a study of Graves' ophthalmopathy and Graves' hyperthyroidism. Amplification targeted the TCR beta CDR3 regions, with RNA transcripts as the source material. HTBI primers served in a first-round RT-PCR, which a second-round multiplex PCR followed. TCRdb ran MiXCR on the multiplex PCR reads and lists one entry per CDR3 protein. Of almost 400,000 distinct CDR3 sequences in the sample, approximately 16% are singletons; the top ten hold 1.5% to 2%. The source material was peripheral blood. Receptors were obtained from a woman aged 18-30 years with Graves' ophthalmopathy.

This clonotype appeared many times. The chain couples TRBV12-3 or TRBV12-4 to TRBJ2-2, with D hard to call. This CDR3 has 13 amino acids. Deletions cut 6 bases from V and 6 bases from J, with 11 bases between. The DNA of the CDR3 is TGTGCCAGCAGACGGAACAATGCCGGGGAGCTGTTTTTT. Translating it yields CASRRNNAGELFF.

In this sample, this clonotype turned up a few times. The genes are TRBV12-3 or TRBV12-4 and TRBJ1-2, with unresolved D. The CDR3 has 15 residues. The V end was cut by 5 bases, the J end by 3 bases, with 16 bases between. This CDR3 is CASSPTVLRYYGYTF. CDR3 nucleotide sequence: TGTGCCAGCAGTCCTACGGTCTTGAGGTACTATGGCTACACCTTC.

This clonotype appeared many times. This rearrangement joins TRBV30 to TRBJ2-7; 7 bases match TRBD1. The V segment lost 5 bases and the J segment 4 bases; nucleotides outside the gene matches: 8. CDR3 length equals 13 residues. CDR1 is GTSNPN and CDR2 is SVGIG in the germline V gene (reference sequence). In DNA form, the CDR3 reads TGTGCCTGGTCTGCTGCAGGGGGATACGAGCAGTACTTC. It codes for CAWSAAGGYEQYF. The whole variable domain, remainder taken from reference TRBV30 and TRBJ2-7, is SQTIHQWPATLVQPVGSPLSLECTVEGTSNPNLYWYRQAAGRGLQLLFYSVGIGQISSEVPQNLSASRPQDRQFILSSKKLLLSDSGFYLCAWSAAGGYEQYFGPGTRLTVT.

Many counts were recorded for this clonotype. The chain combines TRBV18 with TRBJ2-5, with 10 bases matching TRBD1. Germline V gene data show CDR1 as KGHSH and CDR2 as LQKENI. J gave up 4 bases and V 3 bases, and 5 bases lay outside the gene matches. The CDR3 runs 15 residues. CDR3 in amino acids: CASSPRDRGGETQYF. The CDR3 DNA sequence: TGTGCCAGCTCACCGCGGGACAGGGGAGGAGAGACCCAGTACTTC.

The chain has TRBV11-1 and TRBJ1-1; TRBD1 agrees at 12 bases. CDR1 and CDR2 (germline): SGHAT, FQDESV (reference sequence). This CDR3 spans 15 amino acids. V was clipped by 7 bases and J by 0 bases; unmatched bases: 3. CDR3 coding DNA: TGTGCCAGCACCGGGACAGGGGGCATGAACACTGAAGCTTTCTTT. This translates into CASTGTGGMNTEAFF.

This clonotype was recorded many times. The chain has TRBV28 and TRBJ2-7, with a possible D match to TRBD2 (5 bases). Germline CDR1 reads MDHEN; CDR2 reads SYDVKM. The V and J ends lost 2 bases and 0 bases respectively, with 8 bases between them. This CDR3 comprises 14 residues. Here the CDR3 DNA reads TGTGCCAGCAGTTTAGCGGGCCCCTCCTACGAGCAGTACTTC. This translates into CASSLAGPSYEQYF.

CDR3 DNA: TGTGCCAGCTGGGGTGGGTTTGGCAGACTTAATAATTCACCCCTCCACTTT. Its translation is CASWGGFGRLNNSPLHF. The chain has TRBV6-1 and TRBJ1-6; D ambiguous. This CDR3 is 17 amino acids long. CDR1 MNHNS and CDR2 SASEGT come from the germline V gene. V lost 8 bases to trimming and J lost 5 bases, with 22 bases between them.

This clonotype was seen ten or more times. The genes are TRBV3-1 and TRBJ2-7; D tentatively fits TRBD1 or TRBD2 (5 bases each). Germline V lookup: CDR1 LGHDT, CDR2 YNNKEL (reference sequence). Trimming removed 1 base from V and 7 bases from J, with 17 bases in between. CDR3 length: 15 amino acids. The CDR3 loop reads CASSQGTPGSGEQYF. CDR3 bases: TGTGCCAGCAGCCAAGGGACTCCAGGGTCCGGTGAGCAGTACTTC.

At least ten counts were recorded for this clonotype. The chain links TRBV7-2 to TRBJ1-2; no clear D gene. V was shortened by 1 base and J by 7 bases, with 7 bases between the two germline ends. Germline V gene data show CDR1 as SGHTA and CDR2 as FQGNSA. The CDR3 has 12 residues. This CDR3 reads CASSLDYVGYTF. The CDR3 DNA reads as TGTGCCAGCAGCTTAGATTACGTTGGCTACACCTTC.

This rearrangement joins TRBV20-1 to TRBJ2-7; possibly TRBD1 or TRBD2 for D (5 bases each). CDR3 length: 14 residues. Deletions cut 0 bases from V and 4 bases from J, with 13 bases between. Germline CDR1 and CDR2: DFQATT and SNEGSKA (reference sequence). CDR3 in amino acids: CSARDPGPSYEQYF. The CDR3 DNA reads as TGCAGTGCTAGAGATCCGGGACCCTCATACGAGCAGTACTTC.

This clonotype has ten or more counts. The chain couples TRBV2 to TRBJ2-4, with a tentative D call TRBD2 (5 bases). The V end was cut by 0 bases, the J end by 0 bases, with 12 bases between. This CDR3 region has 17 residues. Germline-derived CDR1 and CDR2 are SNHLY and FYNNEI. CDR3 protein: CASSEALLALAKNIQYF. The DNA for the CDR3 is TGTGCCAGCAGTGAAGCGCTTTTAGCGCTAGCCAAAAACATTCAGTACTTC.

This clonotype was observed at least ten times. The chain links TRBV5-8 to TRBJ1-6; tentative D call: TRBD1 (6 bases). V lost 0 bases and J lost 2, with 12 bases in between. Germline CDR1 is SGHTS and CDR2 is YDEGEE. This CDR3 contains 17 residues. The CDR3 sequence is CASSLEGAGAYNSPLHF. CDR3 sequence (DNA): TGTGCCAGCAGCTTGGAGGGTGCAGGGGCCTATAATTCACCCCTCCACTTT.

This clonotype was detected ten times or more. The J gene is TRBJ1-1, the V gene TRBV7-2; D might be TRBD1 (5 bases). Trimming took 0 bases from V and 0 from J, leaving 11 bases between them. From germline, CDR1 is SGHTA and CDR2 FQGNSA. The CDR3 length is 16 residues. CDR3 DNA sequence: TGTGCCAGCAGCTTAGCGGGGCTGACCATGAACACTGAAGCTTTCTTT. Encoded protein: CASSLAGLTMNTEAFF. Together with reference TRBV7-2 and TRBJ1-1, the CDR3 gives the full variable domain: GAGVSQSPSNKVTEKGKDVELRCDPISGHTALYWYRQSLGQGLEFLIYFQGNSAPDKSGLPSDRFSAERTGGSVSTLTIQRTQQEDSAVYLCASSLAGLTMNTEAFFGQGTRLTVV.

At least ten counts were recorded for this clonotype. The chain joins TRBV28 to TRBJ1-2, with a possible D match to TRBD1 (6 bases). This CDR3 is built from 14 residues. V lost 7 bases and J 2 bases, leaving 14 bases between the germline ends. In germline, CDR1 is MDHEN, CDR2 SYDVKM. CDR3 in amino acids: CASIRQVNNYGYTF. The DNA for the CDR3 is TGTGCCAGCATCCGACAGGTCAACAACTATGGCTACACCTTC.

In this sample, this clonotype turned up many times. The rearrangement links TRBV10-3 to TRBJ1-5, with TRBD1 identical over 7 bases. There are 14 residues in the CDR3. With 4 bases clipped from V and 5 bases from J, the junction kept 5 bases outside the gene matches. Germline V lookup: CDR1 ENHRY, CDR2 SYGVKD. CDR3 residues: CAISVDRVDQPQHF. CDR3 DNA: TGTGCCATCAGTGTCGACAGGGTGGATCAGCCCCAGCATTTT.

This clonotype was observed at least ten times. This chain links TRBV11-2 with TRBJ2-7; 12 positions match TRBD2. Germline V gene sequence: CDR1 SGHAT, CDR2 FQNNGV. Germline trimming cut 1 base from V and 6 bases from J; bases unmatched to any gene: 13. The CDR3 consists of 18 residues. The CDR3, as DNA: TGTGCCAGCAGCTTAGGACTAGCGGGAGAGAGGGGGCTGACCGAGCAGTACTTC. Protein product: CASSLGLAGERGLTEQYF.

J is TRBJ2-7 and V is TRBV6-1, with D perhaps matching TRBD1 (6 bases). The length of the CDR3 is 15 residues. Germline lookup yields CDR1 MNHNS and CDR2 SASEGT. V dropped 6 bases and J dropped 0 bases, with 15 bases sitting between them. CDR3 sequence: CASRSSQGHSYEQYF. The DNA of the CDR3 is TGTGCCAGCAGAAGCTCCCAGGGGCACTCCTACGAGCAGTACTTC.

This clonotype was counted many times. The gene calls are TRBV4-3 and TRBJ2-5; a possible D gene is TRBD2 (6 bases). Germline V gives CDR1 LGHNA, CDR2 YSLEER. CDR3 size: 13 residues. The germline V and J ends were trimmed by 1 base and 4 bases, with 7 bases remaining between them. The chain's CDR3 is CASSQVGGETQYF. The DNA for the CDR3 is TGCGCCAGCAGCCAAGTGGGAGGAGAGACCCAGTACTTC.

In its sample, this clonotype was seen a few times. The chain carries TRBV10-3 and TRBJ2-7, with unresolved D. CDR3 length equals 13 residues. Germline values: CDR1 ENHRY, CDR2 SYGVKD. Trimming left V 3 bases short and J 10 bases short, with 16 bases between. CDR3 nucleotides: TGTGCCATCAGTGATGCGGCGGAATCCGCCCAGTACTTC. It codes for CAISDAAESAQYF.

The chain couples TRBV6-5 to TRBJ1-2, with 9 bases that match TRBD1. This CDR3 region has 14 residues. The V segment lost 3 bases and the J segment 8 bases; nucleotides outside the gene matches: 7. CDR1 is MNHEY, CDR2 SVGAGI, per germline. The DNA of the CDR3 is TGTGCCAGCAGTTATACAGGGGGCGCGAGGGGCTACACCTTC. This translates into CASSYTGGARGYTF.

The chain employs TRBV27 and TRBJ2-2; 9 bases agree with TRBD2. CDR1 is MNHEY, CDR2 SMNVEV, per germline (reference sequence). The CDR3 is made up of 15 amino acids. V was clipped by 6 bases and J by 1 base; unmatched bases: 3. The CDR3 region has the DNA TGTGCCAGCAGAGAACTAGCGGGGAACACCGGGGAGCTGTTTTTT. Amino acid sequence: CASRELAGNTGELFF.

The chain uses TRBV18 and TRBJ1-2; 11 nucleotides match TRBD1. V lost 2 bases, J lost 2 bases, and 13 bases stayed unmatched. Germline V gene data show CDR1 as KGHSH and CDR2 as LQKENI. The CDR3 loop spans 19 amino acids. This CDR3 reads CASSPFGQGAQTTNYGYTF. DNA for the CDR3: TGTGCCAGCTCACCATTTGGACAGGGGGCCCAAACAACCAACTATGGCTACACCTTC.

The chain has TRBV6-1 and TRBJ2-7; TRBD2 aligns across 7 bases. The V gene's germline CDR1 is MNHNS and CDR2 SASEGT. The CDR3 length is 15 residues. Germline trimming cut 2 bases from V and 6 bases from J; bases unmatched to any gene: 10. Here the CDR3 reads CASSERASGKLEQYF. In DNA form, the CDR3 reads TGTGCCAGCAGTGAAAGGGCCAGCGGGAAGCTCGAGCAGTACTTC.

This clonotype has at least ten counts. The J gene is TRBJ1-2, the V gene TRBV9; the D is unclear. The CDR3 extends over 13 amino acids. In germline, CDR1 is SGDLS, CDR2 YYNGEE. The V and J ends lost 5 bases and 7 bases respectively, with 15 bases between them. CDR3 in amino acids: CASRGSMLGGYTF. CDR3 DNA sequence: TGTGCCAGCAGGGGGTCTATGTTGGGTGGCTACACCTTC.

The rearrangement links TRBV6-1 to TRBJ2-7; D might be TRBD1 or TRBD2, each matching 5 bases. There are 13 residues in the CDR3. Germline assignment: CDR1 MNHNS and CDR2 SASEGT. CDR3 region: CETRRGSGYEQYF. The CDR3 coding sequence is TGTGAAACGCGCCGGGGCAGTGGCTACGAGCAGTACTTC.

The V and J genes are TRBV6-1 and TRBJ1-1; no clear D gene. This CDR3 has 12 amino acids. Germline CDR1 MNHNS, CDR2 SASEGT. Between the trimmed V and J ends, which lost 4 bases and 4 bases, there was a span of 7 bases. CDR3 nucleotides: TGTGCCAGCAGTGTGCTGGGCACTGAAGCTTTCTTT. The encoded protein is CASSVLGTEAFF.

This clonotype was seen at least ten times. This chain links TRBV7-9 with TRBJ1-5; D not resolved. CDR3 length equals 15 residues. The germline gives CDR1 SEHNR, CDR2 FQNEAQ (reference sequence). V was clipped by 5 bases and J by 2 bases, with 13 bases between them. CDR3 bases: TGTGCCAGCAGCCCGACCGACAAGGGCAATCAGCCCCAGCATTTT. Protein product: CASSPTDKGNQPQHF.

This clonotype was found many times. The chain carries TRBV27 and TRBJ1-3; D is ambiguous. V was clipped by 5 bases and J by 0 bases, with 14 bases between them. From germline, CDR1 is MNHEY and CDR2 SMNVEV (reference sequence). The CDR3 loop spans 16 amino acids. Written as DNA, the CDR3 is TGTGCCAGCAGTCCAAGGACGGACGTCTCTGGAAACACCATATATTTT. Its protein is CASSPRTDVSGNTIYF.

CDR3 protein: CASSRRVGEGTQYF. The CDR3 nucleotides read TGTGCCAGCAGCAGACGAGTGGGGGAGGGGACCCAGTACTTC. This chain uses TRBV7-2 with TRBJ2-5, with 7 bases identical to TRBD2. CDR1 SGHTA and CDR2 FQGNSA come from the germline V gene. V was pared by 5 bases and J by 7 bases, with 10 bases of the junction left unmatched. This CDR3 is 14 amino acids long.

This clonotype showed up many times. J is TRBJ1-1 and V is TRBV4-2; no definite D call. CDR1 LGHNA and CDR2 YNFKEQ come from the germline V gene. The ends were cut back, 4 bases at V and 3 bases at J, with 12 bases in the middle. The CDR3 is 14 amino acids. The CDR3 protein is CASSPSMADTEAFF. The CDR3 DNA reads TGTGCCAGCAGCCCGAGTATGGCGGACACTGAAGCTTTCTTT.